This T cell receptor beta chain derives from a study of early T cells in non-severe SARS-CoV-2 infection. The TCR library protocol attached unique molecular identifiers to the individual cDNA molecules. TCRdb re-derived calls from the 5' RACE reads in MiXCR, one entry per CDR3 protein. The sample includes around 28,000 distinct CDR3 sequences, under 6% of them seen just once. This clonotype was seen at least ten times. The specimen sequenced was whole blood. The sequence derives from an adult who was a healthcare worker with PCR-confirmed SARS-CoV-2 infection or an uninfected control (not recorded which).

CDR3 bases: TGTGCCAGCAACTTTAGGACAGACGCCTACGAGCAGTACTTC. The encoded protein is CASNFRTDAYEQYF. The rearrangement joins TRBV5-6 to TRBJ2-7; possible D gene TRBD1, 6 bases. Trimming pared 6 bases from V and 2 bases from J, leaving 15 bases between. The CDR3 spans 14 residues. The germline CDR1 and CDR2 sequences are SGHDT and YYEEEE.